This TCR beta chain came from a study of molecular identifiers for immune sequencing clone quantification. In the study overall: Replicate experiments took RNA from around 20,000 or 100,000 naive CD8 cells, divided it five ways and sequenced four.

TCRdb itself ran the PCR reads through MiXCR, one entry per CDR3 protein. The sample yields more than 550,000 distinct CDR3 sequences, over 25% seen once. Between the trimmed V and J ends, which lost 8 bases and 2 bases, there was a span of 12 bases. Germline CDR1 is MNHEY and CDR2 is SVGEGT. CDR3 size: 13 residues. This clonotype was observed a few times. No antigen is known for it. Study results and limitations: Whereas naive cells kept under 1% of molecules in clones above 20 RNA copies, such clones held over 97% in effectors.

Sequenced input: naive CD8+ T cells from blood, with Jurkat cell RNA spiked in. Stated subset: FACS-sorted CD8+CD4-CCR7+CD45RA+ naive T cells. The gene calls are TRBV6-2 or TRBV6-3 and TRBJ1-1; TRBD1 is a possible D gene (6 bases). The source is a human donor in good health. Some libraries in this study had Jurkat cell RNA spiked in. The chain's CDR3 is CASQGQLNTEAFF. CDR3 nucleotide sequence: TGTGCCAGCCAAGGACAGTTAAACACTGAAGCTTTCTTT.